A selection of T cell receptor beta chains follows, all from one sample in a study of cytomegalovirus exposure and HLA in healthy donors. Data came from immunoSEQ multiplex PCR; TCRdb stores just in-frame clones and leaves some out. The table has about 130,000 clones, about 84% seen once. The sequencing sample was made of PBMCs. The source is a young man in good health and CMV-seropositive. Each CDR3 is given with its conserved first and last residue. The order of the fields is V gene, D gene, clone size, J gene, CDR3 DNA, CDR3 protein. D genes are given only for firm matches. Clone size, where shown, is once, few, many, or a class for clones that have expanded.

>TRBV7-2|NA|NA|TRBJ2-2
TGTGCCAGCAGCTTGGGGTCGGGGGGGGAGCTGTTTTTT
CASSLGSGGELFF
>TRBV27|NA|NA|TRBJ2-3
TGTGCCAGCAGTTTAAACCTAATTCCAGATACGCAGTATTTT
CASSLNLIPDTQYF
>TRBV19|TRBD2|NA|TRBJ2-2
TGTGCCACCACGGGGGGAAGACTGGAGAACACCGGGGAGCTGTTTTTT
CATTGGRLENTGELFF
>TRBV2|TRBD2|few|TRBJ2-1
TGTGCCAGCATTGCCCTAGCGGGAGATGCTGAGCAGTTCTTC
CASIALAGDAEQFF
>TRBV5-1|TRBD1|NA|TRBJ1-1
TGCGCCAGCAGCCTGACAGGGGGAGGGAACACTGAAGCTTTCTTT
CASSLTGGGNTEAFF
>TRBV4-3|NA|NA|TRBJ2-3
TGCGCCAGCAGCCAAGATCGGGGTGAGAGCACAGATACGCAGTATTTT
CASSQDRGESTDTQYF
>TRBV7-7|NA|NA|TRBJ2-1
TGTGCTAGCAGCTTAGGAGGCTCCTACAATGAGCAGTTCTTC
CASSLGGSYNEQFF
>TRBV13|NA|NA|TRBJ1-1
TGTGCCAGCAGCAAGGGACAAACGGGTCACACTGAAGCTTTCTTT
CASSKGQTGHTEAFF
>TRBV9|TRBD1|NA|TRBJ2-2
TGTGCCAGCAGCGTAGCTCCGACAGGGGCCGGGGAGCTGTTTTTT
CASSVAPTGAGELFF
>TRBV30|NA|NA|TRBJ2-1
TGTGCCTGGAGTGTCGTCCGGGGCTACAATGAGCAGTTCTTC
CAWSVVRGYNEQFF
>TRBV18|TRBD1|NA|TRBJ1-1
TGTGCCAGCTCGCCGGACAGGGGGATGGTCACTGAAGCTTTCTTT
CASSPDRGMVTEAFF
>TRBV16|TRBD1|NA|TRBJ2-7
TGTGCCAGCAGCAATACACAGGGGTCAGCAGAGGAGCAGTACTTC
CASSNTQGSAEEQYF
>TRBV4-2|NA|NA|TRBJ1-2
TGTGCCAGCAGCCAAGTGGACATGGTGGGCTACACCTTC
CASSQVDMVGYTF
>TRBV27|TRBD1|NA|TRBJ2-3
TGTGCCAGCAGTTTATCGATGGGACAGGGCACAGATACGCAGTATTTT
CASSLSMGQGTDTQYF
>TRBV7-9|TRBD1|few|TRBJ2-7
TGTGCCAGCAGCGGACAGGAGCAAGCCTACGAGCAGTACTTC
CASSGQEQAYEQYF
>TRBV4-1|TRBD1|NA|TRBJ2-3
TGCGCCAGCAGCCAAGGGCGGCGGACAGGGGTGGATACGCAGTATTTT
CASSQGRRTGVDTQYF
>TRBV15|NA|NA|TRBJ2-2
TGTGCCACCAGCCCTCGAGGAGGGGTCCGCACCGGGGAGCTGTTTTTT
CATSPRGGVRTGELFF
>TRBV6-5|TRBD1|NA|TRBJ2-3
TGTGCCAGCAGCACAGGGGCCTTCACAGATACGCAGTATTTT
CASSTGAFTDTQYF
>TRBV12-5|NA|NA|TRBJ2-7
TGTGTTAGTGGTTTGGCCGCGGCCATCCACTACGAGCAGTACTTC
CVSGLAAAIHYEQYF
>TRBV14|NA|NA|TRBJ2-3
TGTGCCAGCAGCCGGGGGACTTGGACAGATACGCAGTATTTT
CASSRGTWTDTQYF
>TRBV11-2|TRBD1|once|TRBJ2-2
TGTGCCAGCAGCCCGTCACCCGGGACAGCAACGAACACCGGGGAGCTGTTTTTT
CASSPSPGTATNTGELFF
>TRBV18|NA|NA|TRBJ2-7
TGTGCCAGCTCATCCGCTCCCAGGGGAAGGGGCTACGAGCAGTACTTC
CASSSAPRGRGYEQYF
>TRBV6-6|NA|NA|TRBJ1-2
TGTGCCAGCCGGCGGGAGTATGGCTACACCTTC
CASRREYGYTF
>TRBV6-1|NA|NA|TRBJ1-2
TGTGCCAGCAGTTTGGACAAGGACTATGGCTACACCTTC
CASSLDKDYGYTF
>TRBV11-2|NA|NA|TRBJ2-5
TGTGCCAGCAGCTTAGATGGGACACTACGGCGGGCCCAGTACTTC
CASSLDGTLRRAQYF
>TRBV7-2|TRBD1|NA|TRBJ1-2
TGTGCCAGCAGTCCGACAGGGGATTTTGGCTACACCTTC
CASSPTGDFGYTF
>TRBV29-1|NA|NA|TRBJ1-1
TGCAGCGTTGTGGGGGGGATGAACACTGAAGCTTTCTTT
CSVVGGMNTEAFF
>TRBV9|NA|once|TRBJ1-6
TGTGCCAGCAGCGACACAGGAAACCCTAGATATAATTCACCCCTCCACTTT
CASSDTGNPRYNSPLHF
>TRBV7-2|TRBD2|NA|TRBJ2-1
TGTGCCAGCAGCTTTCAGACTAGCGGGAGCGGGGGAGACAATGAGCAGTTCTTC
CASSFQTSGSGGDNEQFF
>TRBV27|NA|NA|TRBJ2-7
TGTGCCAGCCGAACCCAGGCCAGGGTAGCTTGGTACGAGCAGTACTTC
CASRTQARVAWYEQYF
>TRBV30|TRBD1|NA|TRBJ1-6
TGTGCCTCACAGGGGACCGAGGAAGGCTCCTATAATTCACCCCTCCACTTT
CASQGTEEGSYNSPLHF
>TRBV7-9|NA|NA|TRBJ2-7
TGTGCCAGCAGCTTAGGCGGGAACTACGAGCAGTACTTC
CASSLGGNYEQYF
>TRBV6-6|TRBD1|NA|TRBJ1-4
TGTGCCAGCAGCCGAACAGGGGACGGGGAAAAACTGTTTTTT
CASSRTGDGEKLFF
>TRBV6-5|NA|NA|TRBJ2-7
TGTGCCAGCAGGGATACAGGTAGTTACGAGCAGTACTTC
CASRDTGSYEQYF
>TRBV5-4|NA|NA|TRBJ1-2
TGTGCCAGCAGCTTGGTACAGGGTGCCCGGCTAGGCTACACCTTC
CASSLVQGARLGYTF
>TRBV7-2|TRBD2|NA|TRBJ2-5
TGTGCCAGCAGCCCGACGGGGGGGGAGGAGACCCAGTACTTC
CASSPTGGEETQYF